This TCR beta chain came from a study of cytomegalovirus exposure and HLA in healthy donors. Study-level findings and limits: Many donors carried some public TCRs, although rarity characterized most TCR sequences. An apparent linkage of common viral pathogens to several of the most significant clusters emerged in a later analysis.

The study sampled nominally healthy donors, though unrecorded immune exposures were likely. There are 12 residues in the CDR3. Unmatched junction bases numbered 4, after V lost 8 bases and J lost 3 bases. Germline CDR1 and CDR2: SNHLY and FYNNEI. The PCR used 60 Vbeta and 13 Jbeta primers. The repertoire was sequenced with immunoSEQ multiplex PCR; TCRdb's copy has only in-frame clones and lacks some. The repertoire holds 150,000 to 200,000 clones, roughly 83% seen once, with approximately 1.3% in the top ten. Concerning this clone itself: As yet, its antigen is unknown.

The sequenced sample consisted of PBMCs. The chain uses TRBV2 and TRBJ2-7; 7 nucleotides match TRBD1. The TCR sequence derives from a boy between 2 and 10 years old in good health and CMV-seronegative. The CDR3 nucleotides read TGTGCCAGCGGGGGACAGTACTACGAGCAGTACTTC. It yields the protein CASGGQYYEQYF.